This T cell receptor beta chain was retrieved from a study of shared clonotypes between healthy human individuals. The data were produced by immunoSEQ multiplex PCR, yet TCRdb's version contains in-frame clones alone and is incomplete. The sample has about a million clones; approximately 80% are singletons. This CDR3 contains 13 residues. Per the germline V gene, CDR1 is MNHNS and CDR2 is SASEGT. V was pared by 1 base and J by 1 base, with 2 bases between. The receptor's source is a man aged 18 to 30 in good health. Some clones in this sample may be carry-over from other donors' samples. Source material: memory CD4+ T cells from PBMCs. Subset in this sample: CD45RA-negative fraction. The rearrangement uses TRBV6-1 and TRBJ1-5; no firm D call. CDR3 protein: CASSEGSNQPQHF. The CDR3 DNA reads as TGTGCCAGCAGTGAAGGGAGCAATCAGCCCCAGCATTTT.